This T cell receptor (beta chain) was identified in a study of early T cells in non-severe SARS-CoV-2 infection. Trimming removed 0 bases from V and 6 bases from J, with 11 bases in between. The CDR3 totals 14 residues. From germline, CDR1 is SGHDN and CDR2 FVKESK. TCRdb reprocessed the 5' RACE reads with MiXCR, giving one entry per CDR3 protein. The sample consists of 80,000 to 95,000 distinct CDR3 sequences, approximately 16% of them appearing once. The starting material was whole blood, obtained at baseline. This clonotype originated in an adult who was a healthcare worker with PCR-confirmed SARS-CoV-2 infection or an uninfected control (not recorded which). The V gene is TRBV14, the J gene TRBJ1-1; D is uncertain. CDR3 sequence: CASSQDTLRPEAFF. The CDR3 DNA reads TGTGCCAGCAGCCAAGATACCCTCCGACCTGAAGCTTTCTTT.